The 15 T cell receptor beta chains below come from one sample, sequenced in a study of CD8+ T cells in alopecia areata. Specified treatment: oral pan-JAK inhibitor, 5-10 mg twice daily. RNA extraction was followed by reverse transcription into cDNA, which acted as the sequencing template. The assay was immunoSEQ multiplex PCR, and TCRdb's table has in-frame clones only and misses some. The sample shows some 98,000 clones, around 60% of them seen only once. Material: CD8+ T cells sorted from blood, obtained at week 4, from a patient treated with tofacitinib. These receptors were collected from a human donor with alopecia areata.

The CDR3: CASSREGAGQPQHF. The CDR3 nucleotides are TGTGCCAGCAGCCGCGAGGGCGCAGGTCAGCCCCAGCATTTT. This chain uses TRBV7-9 with TRBJ1-5; no clear D gene. V was clipped by 5 bases and J by 6 bases, with 14 bases between them. Germline CDR1 is SEHNR and CDR2 is FQNEAQ (reference sequence). The CDR3 loop spans 14 amino acids.

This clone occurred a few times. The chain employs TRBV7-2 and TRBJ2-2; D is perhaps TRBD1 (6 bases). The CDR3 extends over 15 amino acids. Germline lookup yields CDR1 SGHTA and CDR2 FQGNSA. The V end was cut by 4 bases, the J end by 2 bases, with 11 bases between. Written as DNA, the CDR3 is TGTGCCAGCAGCTCCAGGGGCGTCAACACCGGGGAGCTGTTTTTT. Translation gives CASSSRGVNTGELFF.

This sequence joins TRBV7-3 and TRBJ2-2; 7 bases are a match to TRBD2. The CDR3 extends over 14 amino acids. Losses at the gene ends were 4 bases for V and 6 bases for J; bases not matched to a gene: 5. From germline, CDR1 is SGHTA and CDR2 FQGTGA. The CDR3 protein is CASSSSGDAGELFF. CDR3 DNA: TGTGCCAGCAGCTCGAGCGGGGACGCCGGGGAGCTGTTTTTT.

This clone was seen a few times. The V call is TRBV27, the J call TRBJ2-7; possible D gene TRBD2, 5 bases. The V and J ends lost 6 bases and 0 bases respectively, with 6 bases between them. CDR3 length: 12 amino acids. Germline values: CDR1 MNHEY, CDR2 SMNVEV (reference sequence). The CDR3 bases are TGTGCCAGCAGGGACTTCTCCTACGAGCAGTACTTC. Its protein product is CASRDFSYEQYF.

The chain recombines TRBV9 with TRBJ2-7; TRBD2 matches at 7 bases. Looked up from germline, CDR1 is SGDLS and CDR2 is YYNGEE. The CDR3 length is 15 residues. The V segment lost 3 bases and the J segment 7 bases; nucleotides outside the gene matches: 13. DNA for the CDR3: TGTGCCAGCAGCGCGGGGAGCGGGGCCTTGGAAGAGCAGTACTTC. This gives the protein CASSAGSGALEEQYF.

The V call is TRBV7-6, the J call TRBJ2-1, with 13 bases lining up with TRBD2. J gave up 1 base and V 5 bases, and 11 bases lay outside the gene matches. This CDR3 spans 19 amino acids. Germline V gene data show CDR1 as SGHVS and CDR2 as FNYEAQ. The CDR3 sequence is CASSPGLAGRRYSYNEQFF. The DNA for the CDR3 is TGTGCCAGCAGCCCGGGACTAGCGGGACGTAGGTATTCCTACAATGAGCAGTTCTTC.

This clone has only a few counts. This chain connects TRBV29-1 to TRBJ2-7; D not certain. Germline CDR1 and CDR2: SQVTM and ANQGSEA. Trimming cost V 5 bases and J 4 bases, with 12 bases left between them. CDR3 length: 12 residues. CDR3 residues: CSVQVNSYEQYF. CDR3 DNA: TGCAGCGTTCAAGTAAACAGTTACGAGCAGTACTTC.

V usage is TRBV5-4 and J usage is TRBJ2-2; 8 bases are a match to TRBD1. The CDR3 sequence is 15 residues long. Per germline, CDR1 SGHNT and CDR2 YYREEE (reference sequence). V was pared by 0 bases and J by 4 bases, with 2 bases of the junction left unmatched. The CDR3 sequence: CASSLEQGGTGELFF. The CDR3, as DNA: TGTGCCAGCAGCTTGGAACAGGGGGGCACCGGGGAGCTGTTTTTT. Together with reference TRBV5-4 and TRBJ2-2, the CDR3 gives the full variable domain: ETGVTQSPTHLIKTRGQQVTLRCSSQSGHNTVSWYQQALGQGPQFIFQYYREEENGRGNFPPRFSGLQFPNYSSELNVNALELDDSALYLCASSLEQGGTGELFFGEGSRLTVL.

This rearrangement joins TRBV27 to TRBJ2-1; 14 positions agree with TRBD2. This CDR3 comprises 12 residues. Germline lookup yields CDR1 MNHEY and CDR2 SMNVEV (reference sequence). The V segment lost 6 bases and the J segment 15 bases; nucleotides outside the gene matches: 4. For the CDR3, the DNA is TGTGCCAGCAGCGGACTAGCGGGAGGACGGTTCTTC. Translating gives CASSGLAGGRFF.

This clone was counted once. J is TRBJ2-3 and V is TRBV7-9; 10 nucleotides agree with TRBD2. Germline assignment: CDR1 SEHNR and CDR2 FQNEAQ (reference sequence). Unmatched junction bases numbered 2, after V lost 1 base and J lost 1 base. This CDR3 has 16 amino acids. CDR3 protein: CASSLGGTSGTDTQYF. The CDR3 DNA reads TGTGCCAGCAGCTTAGGAGGGACTAGCGGCACAGATACGCAGTATTTT. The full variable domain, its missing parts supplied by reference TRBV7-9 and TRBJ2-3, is DTGVSQNPRHKITKRGQNVTFRCDPISEHNRLYWYRQTLGQGPEFLTYFQNEAQLEKSRLLSDRFSAERPKGSFSTLEIQRTEQGDSAMYLCASSLGGTSGTDTQYFGPGTRLTVL.

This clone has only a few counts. The CDR3 DNA is TGCAGCGTAACCCAGGGTTCATGGGAGCTGTTTTTT. Its translation is CSVTQGSWELFF. The rearrangement joins TRBV29-1 to TRBJ2-2; D possibly corresponds to TRBD1 (5 bases). The germline CDR1 and CDR2 sequences are SQVTM and ANQGSEA. CDR3 size: 12 residues. With 6 bases removed from V and 9 bases from J, the gap between germline ends came to 14 bases.

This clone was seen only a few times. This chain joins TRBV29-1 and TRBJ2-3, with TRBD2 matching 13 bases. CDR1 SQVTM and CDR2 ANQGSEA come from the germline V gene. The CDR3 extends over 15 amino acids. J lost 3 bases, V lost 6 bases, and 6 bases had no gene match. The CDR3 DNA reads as TGCAGCGTAGGACTAGCGGGGGCGGTTACAGATACGCAGTATTTT. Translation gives CSVGLAGAVTDTQYF.

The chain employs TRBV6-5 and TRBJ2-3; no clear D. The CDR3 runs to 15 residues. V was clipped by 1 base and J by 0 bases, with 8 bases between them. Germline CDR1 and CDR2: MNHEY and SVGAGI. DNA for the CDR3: TGTGCCAGCAGTTACTTGGAGCAGAGCACAGATACGCAGTATTTT. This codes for CASSYLEQSTDTQYF.

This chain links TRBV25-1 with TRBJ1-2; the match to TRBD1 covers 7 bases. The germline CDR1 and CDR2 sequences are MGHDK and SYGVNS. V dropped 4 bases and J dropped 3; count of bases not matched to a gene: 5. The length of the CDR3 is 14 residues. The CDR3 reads CASSGTGTDYGYTF. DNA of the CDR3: TGTGCCAGCAGTGGAACCGGGACAGACTATGGCTACACCTTC.

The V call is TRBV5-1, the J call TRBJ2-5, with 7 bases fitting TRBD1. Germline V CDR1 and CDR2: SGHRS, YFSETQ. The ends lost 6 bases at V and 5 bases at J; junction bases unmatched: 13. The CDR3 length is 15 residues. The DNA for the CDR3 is TGCGCCAGCATCCCTGGAGAGGGGGCAAGGGAGACCCAGTACTTC. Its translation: CASIPGEGARETQYF.